This TCR beta chain was recorded in a study of cytomegalovirus exposure and HLA in healthy donors. Study-wide points: Prior analysis indicated that the majority of TCR beta V segments exhibited productivity approximately 90% or approximately 30% of the time.

The CDR3 consists of 14 residues. Trimming shortened V by 3 bases and J by 7 bases, and 10 bases separated the two germline ends. CDR1 and CDR2 from the germline V gene are LNHDA and SQIVND (reference sequence). Concerning this clone itself: The antigen remains undetermined.

Researchers ran the PCR with 60 Vbeta and 13 Jbeta primers. The table came from immunoSEQ multiplex PCR; TCRdb's copy has only in-frame clones and leaves some out. Here the sample spans under 200,000 clones, 84% being singletons. This sequence was found in a boy aged 5-17 years in good health and CMV-seronegative. The rearrangement links TRBV19 to TRBJ1-6, with D perhaps matching TRBD1 (5 bases). Material: PBMCs. This CDR3 reads CASSIATGNSPLHF. CDR3 DNA: TGTGCCAGTAGTATTGCAACAGGAAATTCACCCCTCCACTTT.